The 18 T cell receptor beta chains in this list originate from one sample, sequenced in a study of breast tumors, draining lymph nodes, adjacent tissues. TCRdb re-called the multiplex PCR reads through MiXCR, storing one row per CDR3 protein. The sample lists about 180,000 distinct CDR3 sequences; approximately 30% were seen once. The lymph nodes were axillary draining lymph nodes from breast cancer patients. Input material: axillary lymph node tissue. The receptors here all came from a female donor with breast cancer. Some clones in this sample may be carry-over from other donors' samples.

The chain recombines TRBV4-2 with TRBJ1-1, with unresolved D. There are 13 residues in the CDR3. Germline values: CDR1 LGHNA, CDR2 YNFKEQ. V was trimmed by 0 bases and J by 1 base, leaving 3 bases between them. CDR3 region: CASSQDPNTEAFF. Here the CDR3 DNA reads TGTGCCAGCAGCCAAGACCCGAACACTGAAGCTTTCTTT.

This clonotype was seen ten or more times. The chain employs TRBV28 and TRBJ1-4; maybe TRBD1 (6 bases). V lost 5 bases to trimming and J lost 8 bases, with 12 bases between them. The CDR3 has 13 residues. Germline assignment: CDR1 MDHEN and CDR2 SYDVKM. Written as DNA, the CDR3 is TGTGCCAGCAGTACGACCCAGGGGGAAAAACTGTTTTTT. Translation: CASSTTQGEKLFF.

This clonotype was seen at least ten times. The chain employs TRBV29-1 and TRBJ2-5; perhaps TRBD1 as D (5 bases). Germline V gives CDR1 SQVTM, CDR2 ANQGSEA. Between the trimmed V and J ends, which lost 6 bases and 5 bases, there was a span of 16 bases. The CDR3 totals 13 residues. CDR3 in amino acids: CSVWGTGGETQYF. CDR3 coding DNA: TGCAGCGTCTGGGGAACAGGTGGGGAGACCCAGTACTTC.

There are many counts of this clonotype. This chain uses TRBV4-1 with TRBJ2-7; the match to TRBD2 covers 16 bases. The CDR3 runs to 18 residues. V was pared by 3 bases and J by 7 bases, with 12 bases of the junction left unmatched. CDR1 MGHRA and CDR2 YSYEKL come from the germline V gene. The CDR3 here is CASSHPSGTSGRVEEQYF. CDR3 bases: TGCGCCAGCAGCCATCCTTCCGGGACTAGCGGGAGGGTGGAAGAGCAGTACTTC.

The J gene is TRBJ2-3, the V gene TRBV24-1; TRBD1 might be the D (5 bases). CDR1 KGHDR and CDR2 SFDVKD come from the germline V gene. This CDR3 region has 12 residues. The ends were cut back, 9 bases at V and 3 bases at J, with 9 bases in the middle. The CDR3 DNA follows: TGTGCCACCGCAGGGTTTACAGATACGCAGTATTTT. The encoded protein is CATAGFTDTQYF.

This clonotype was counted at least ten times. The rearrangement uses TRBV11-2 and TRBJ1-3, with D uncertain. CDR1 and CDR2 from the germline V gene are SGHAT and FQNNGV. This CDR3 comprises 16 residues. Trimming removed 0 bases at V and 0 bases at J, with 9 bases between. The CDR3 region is CASSLDSRFSGNTIYF. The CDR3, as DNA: TGTGCCAGCAGCTTAGATTCGCGCTTCTCTGGAAACACCATATATTTT.

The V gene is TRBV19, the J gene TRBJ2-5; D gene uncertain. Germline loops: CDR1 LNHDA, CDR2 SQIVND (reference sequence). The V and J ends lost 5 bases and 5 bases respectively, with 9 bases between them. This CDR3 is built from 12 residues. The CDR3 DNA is TGTGCCAGTAGTTCTTTCTCCGAGACCCAGTACTTC. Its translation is CASSSFSETQYF.

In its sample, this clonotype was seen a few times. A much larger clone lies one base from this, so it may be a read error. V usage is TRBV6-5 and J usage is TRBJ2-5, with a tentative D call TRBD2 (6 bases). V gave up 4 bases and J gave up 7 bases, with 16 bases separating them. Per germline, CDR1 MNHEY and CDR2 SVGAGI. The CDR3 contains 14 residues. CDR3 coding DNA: TGTGCCAGCAGTTCCTCGGGGGAGGCAGGGACCCAGTACTTC. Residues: CASSSSGEAGTQYF.

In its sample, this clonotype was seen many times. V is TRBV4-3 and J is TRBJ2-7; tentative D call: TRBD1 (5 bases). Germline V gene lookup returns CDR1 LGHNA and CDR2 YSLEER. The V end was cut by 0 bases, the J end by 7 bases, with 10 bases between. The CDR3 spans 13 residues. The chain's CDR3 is CASSQEVWTEQYF. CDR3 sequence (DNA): TGCGCCAGCAGCCAAGAGGTATGGACAGAGCAGTACTTC.

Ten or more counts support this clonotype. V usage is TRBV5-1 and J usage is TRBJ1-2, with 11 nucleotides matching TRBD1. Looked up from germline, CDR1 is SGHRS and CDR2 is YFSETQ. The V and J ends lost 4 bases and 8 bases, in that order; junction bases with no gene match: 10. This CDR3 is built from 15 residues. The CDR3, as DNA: TGCGCCAGCAGCGAGGACAGGGGGCGCGGTCGAGGCTACACCTTC. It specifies CASSEDRGRGRGYTF. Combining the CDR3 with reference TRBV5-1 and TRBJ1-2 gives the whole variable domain KAGVTQTPRYLIKTRGQQVTLSCSPISGHRSVSWYQQTPGQGLQFLFEYFSETQRNKGNFPGRFSGRQFSNSRSEMNVSTLELGDSALYLCASSEDRGRGRGYTFGSGTRLTVV.

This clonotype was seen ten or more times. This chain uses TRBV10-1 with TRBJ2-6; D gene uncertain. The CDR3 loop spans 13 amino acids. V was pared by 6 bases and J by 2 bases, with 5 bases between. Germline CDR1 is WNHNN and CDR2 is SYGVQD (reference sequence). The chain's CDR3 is CASSYAGANVLTF. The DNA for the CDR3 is TGCGCCAGCAGCTACGCTGGGGCCAACGTCCTGACTTTC.

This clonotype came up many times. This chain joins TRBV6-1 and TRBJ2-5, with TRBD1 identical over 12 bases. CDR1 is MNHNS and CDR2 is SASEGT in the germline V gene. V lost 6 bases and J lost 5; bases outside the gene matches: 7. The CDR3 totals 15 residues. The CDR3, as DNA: TGTGCCAGCAGCGTGGGACAGGGGGCTAGGGAGACCCAGTACTTC. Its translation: CASSVGQGARETQYF.

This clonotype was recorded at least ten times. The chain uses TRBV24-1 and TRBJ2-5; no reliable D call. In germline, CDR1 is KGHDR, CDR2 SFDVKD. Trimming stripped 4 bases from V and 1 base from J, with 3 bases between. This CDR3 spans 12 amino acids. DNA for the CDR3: TGTGCCACCAGTGACCGCCAAGAGACCCAGTACTTC. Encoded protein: CATSDRQETQYF.

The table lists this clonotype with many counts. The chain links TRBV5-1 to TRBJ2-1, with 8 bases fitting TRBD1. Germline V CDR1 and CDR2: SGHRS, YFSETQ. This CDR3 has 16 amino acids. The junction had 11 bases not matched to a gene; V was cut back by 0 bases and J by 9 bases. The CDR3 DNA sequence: TGCGCCAGCAGCTTGGTAAGGGCAGGGGGCTTCGGTGAGCAGTTCTTC. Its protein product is CASSLVRAGGFGEQFF.

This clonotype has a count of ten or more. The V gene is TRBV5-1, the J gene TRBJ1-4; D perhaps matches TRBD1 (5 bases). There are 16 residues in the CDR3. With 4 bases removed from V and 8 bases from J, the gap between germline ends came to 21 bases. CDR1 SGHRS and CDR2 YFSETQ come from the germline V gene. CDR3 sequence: CASSTAVGGSREKLFF. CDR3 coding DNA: TGCGCCAGCAGCACCGCCGTCGGGGGGTCGAGGGAAAAACTGTTTTTT.

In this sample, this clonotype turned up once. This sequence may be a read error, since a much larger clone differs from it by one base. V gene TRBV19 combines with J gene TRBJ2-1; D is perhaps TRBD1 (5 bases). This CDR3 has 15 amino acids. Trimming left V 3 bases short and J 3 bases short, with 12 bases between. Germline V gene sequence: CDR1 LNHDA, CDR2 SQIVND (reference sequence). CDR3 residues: CASSIPGFFYNEQFF. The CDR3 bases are TGTGCCAGTAGTATCCCAGGGTTTTTCTACAATGAGCAGTTCTTC.

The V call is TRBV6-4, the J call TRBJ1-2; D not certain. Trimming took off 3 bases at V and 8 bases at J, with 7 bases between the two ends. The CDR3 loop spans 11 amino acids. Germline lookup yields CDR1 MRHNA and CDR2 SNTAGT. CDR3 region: CASSEDGGYTF. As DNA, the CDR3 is TGTGCCAGCAGTGAAGACGGGGGCTACACCTTC.

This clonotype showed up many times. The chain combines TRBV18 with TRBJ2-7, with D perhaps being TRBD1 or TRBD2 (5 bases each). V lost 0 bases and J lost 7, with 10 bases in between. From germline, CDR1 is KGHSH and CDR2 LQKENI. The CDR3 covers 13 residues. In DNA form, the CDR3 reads TGTGCCAGCTCACCACCAGGGACGGGGGAGCAGTACTTC. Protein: CASSPPGTGEQYF. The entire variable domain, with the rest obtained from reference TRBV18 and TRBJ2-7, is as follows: NAGVMQNPRHLVRRRGQEARLRCSPMKGHSHVYWYRQLPEEGLKFMVYLQKENIIDESGMPKERFSAEFPKEGPSILRIQQVVRGDSAAYFCASSPPGTGEQYFGPGTRLTVT.